This T cell receptor beta chain was recovered during a study of cytomegalovirus exposure and HLA in healthy donors (TCRdb year 2017). Regarding the complete study: According to an earlier analysis of several hundred of the donors, 150 million to 200 million T cells yielded 117 million unique TCR beta sequences and more than 250 Gb of sequence data. An early release that covered some 640 HLA-typed donors contained approximately 300 gigabases of sequencing data and tens of millions of unique TCR sequences. The genetic ancestry cluster associated with self-reported Caucasian donors included over 80% of the 398 genotyped donors. The study aimed to test whether cataloging public T cell receptors could reveal signatures of past pathogen exposure. Using immunosequencing, the study profiled T cell repertoires from 550 to 750 subjects and related those repertoires to cytomegalovirus serostatus. A separate validation cohort of over a hundred different subjects was used in addition to the approximately 610-subject first cohort. To predict cytomegalovirus infection status, the study brought together high-throughput TCR immunosequencing, statistical association of individual TCRs with disease status, and machine learning. In a later analysis, previously published TCR beta repertoires from 550 to 750 donors were re-analyzed and high-resolution HLA genotyping was added so that TCR occurrence patterns could be studied. Rather than drawing on any new phenotypic data, the later analysis identified candidate immune exposures from TCR beta sequences and the way those sequences occurred across donors. In an earlier analysis of 500 to 650 of the donors, high-throughput TCR beta sequencing was used to judge whether each TCR beta V gene segment behaved as functional or pseudogenic. Donor age, sex, ethnicity and CMV serostatus were compiled together with the repertoire data. In a later genetic analysis, genome-wide SNP genotypes for about 65% of the 666 donors were used, and that subset was treated as a discovery cohort. All discovery cohort repertoires had been generated on a single sequencing platform. HLA typing covered class I and class II loci at four-digit resolution. Typing coverage varied by locus: about 620-630 donors for A, B, C, DRB1 and DQB1; 522 for DQA1; around 610 for DPA1; 400 to 480 for DPB1. Five DR-DQ haplotypes were handled as single units for association and clustering because linkage in the cohort was strong. Across 300 to 400 genotyped donors of the cohort, an average of about 240,000 unique TCR beta nucleotide sequences per donor were sequenced, and roughly 18% of those sequences were non-productive. The study at large found these results: The cohort was sequenced for TCR beta chains only, and without alpha or paired-chain data the features that could be detected were limited. Specific HLA alleles were associated with around 18,000 TCR beta sequences at a false discovery rate of 0.05 in a later analysis. According to a later analysis, most CMV-associated TCR beta chains appeared to be HLA-restricted, and the HLA associations seemed to be driven largely by CMV exposure. A further reported finding was that TCR beta sequences accurately predicted the HLA-A and HLA-B alleles for most subjects in the first cohort. Most TCR sequences were observed very rarely across donors, whereas some public TCRs were present in many individuals. Over 15 rarely observed V segments, including chromosome 9 orphons, were excluded from the earlier analysis of several hundred of the donors because counts were too low. The study gave a list of 150 to 200 TCR beta chains associated with cytomegalovirus. When HLA alleles, especially DR and DQ, strongly co-occurred, attributing TCR associations to individual alleles was difficult. The authors suggested that the approach could potentially be generalized to other disease states and immunological phenotypes. Because some donors lacked HLA typing at each locus, the association tests relied only on the typed subset. In a later analysis, TCR association rates were found to vary across HLA loci, with the most associated TCRs seen for DRB1 alleles and the fewest for HLA-C alleles. In a later analysis, HLA-associated TCR beta chains were found to be more clonally expanded and to have lower generation probabilities than equally common non-associated chains. Three of the identified cytomegalovirus-associated TCR beta chains were confirmed in vitro to be specific for cytomegalovirus antigens. An association between a missense DCLRE1C variant and V-gene and J-gene trimming of TCR beta chains was found in a later genetic analysis and replicated in an independent cohort. Because the 87-base-pair reads could not distinguish some IMGT-functional V segments, including TRBV6-2 and TRBV6-3, those segments were excluded. A later analysis reported that several top co-occurrence clusters appeared linked to parvovirus B19, influenza, CMV and Epstein-Barr virus. Sequencing depth was assumed to be roughly uniform across donors in the presence/absence analyses, though that assumption may not hold. In a later genetic analysis, fewer N-insertions in productive TCRs were reported among donors in an Asian-associated ancestry cluster than the approximately 630-donor mean. A cluster of highly shared sequence variants was judged likely to represent a technical artifact of the sequencing pipeline. In an earlier analysis of more than 450 of the donors, most TCR beta V segments were observed in productive rearrangements about 87% or about 30% of the time, broadly matching IMGT annotations. Cytomegalovirus status was reported to be diagnosed by the classifier with high specificity and sensitivity in both the original and validation cohorts. The only immune exposure information available for the cohort was CMV serostatus. Correlated functional status among segregating V segments might be attributable to linkage disequilibrium, but an unknown experimental factor could not be ruled out.

The protocol used for the library was the immunoSEQ multiplex PCR assay. For the multiplex PCR, a mixture combining 60 forward primers for TCR Vbeta segments and 13 reverse primers for TCR Jbeta segments was used. Amplification of the CDR3 region of rearranged TCR beta genes was performed with a multiplex PCR assay on genomic DNA. The Illumina HiSeq System was used to sequence the amplified TCR beta libraries as 87-base-pair reads. For the original study's pipeline: Across the 666 repertoires, a later analysis counted about 81 million unique TCR beta chains, some 11 million of which were shared by at least two donors. Raw reads were error-corrected and collapsed into unique sequences with a nearest-neighbor algorithm that merged closely related sequences to remove PCR and sequencing errors. CDR3 sequences were aligned to IMGT reference sequences to assign V, D and J gene segments. For a sequence to be retained, at least a six-nucleotide match to both a V gene segment and a J gene segment was required. Rearrangements were called productive when the CDR3 lacked stop codons and stayed in frame with V and J; all others were non-productive. CDR3 was defined according to IMGT convention as the region running from the second conserved V-encoded cysteine to the conserved J-encoded phenylalanine. Sequences without an unambiguous match to a single V gene segment were excluded from the earlier analysis of a few hundred of the donors. In an earlier analysis of 450 to 750 of the donors, a V segment was called functional when productive rearrangements were above 56.7%, and segregating when the standard deviation between donors exceeded 5%. A statistical classification framework was built for diagnosing cytomegalovirus status from the catalog of TCR beta chain sequences. V and J gene assignment, in a later analysis, came from comparing TCR nucleotide sequences with IMGT/GENE-DB human TR gene sequences. In a later analysis, CDR3 sequences and most-parsimonious VDJ recombination scenarios were assigned using the TCRdist pipeline. In a later analysis, each TCR beta chain was defined by its CDR3 amino acid sequence together with its V-gene family, and reads lacking a unique V-gene family were excluded. To address suspected cross-contamination and a sequencing artifact, a later analysis removed around 590 highly shared, low-generation-probability nucleotide sequences. In a later analysis, a clonal expansion index was calculated for each public chain from normalized within-repertoire ranks of inferred template counts. In a later analysis, generation probabilities were computed using a VDJ recombination model fitted to out-of-frame rearrangements, and the results were checked against IGoR. Hypergeometric tests were used in a later analysis to score TCR-TCR, TCR-HLA and TCR-CMV co-occurrence, with a repertoire-size bias correction applied to the TCR pairs. False discovery rates were estimated in a later analysis by permuting HLA or CMV assignments 20 times. In a later analysis, co-occurring TCRs were grouped using DBSCAN, and TCRdist sequence similarity was added for clustering within HLA-allele-positive subsets. For co-occurrence clustering, repertoires with fewer than 30,000 or more than 120,000 public chains were excluded, along with several repertoires with anomalous nucleotide sharing. Held by TCRdb, this immuneACCESS table contains in-frame sequences only and omits some clones. Under half of the omission traces to an unresolved V gene where checked; the cause of the rest is unknown. Clone size and V and J calls were adopted from that table, with D and trimming inferred from the DNA. This sample gives over 120,000 clones in total; approximately 80% of them show up just once. The leading ten clones occupy 1.4% of the sample.

In total, fewer than 750 healthy bone marrow donors made up the cohort. Cohort members were all nominally healthy when sampled, although unrecorded immune exposures were likely present. The donor tested CMV seropositive, placing the donor among the 290 or so seropositive members of the cohort. Each donor provided a peripheral blood sample, and peripheral blood mononuclear cells were used for TCR beta sequencing. The Qiagen DNeasy Blood Extraction Kit was used to extract genomic DNA from the blood cell samples. About this clone itself: This clone's antigen is unknown. No base-level quality is on record; no much larger clone is a single base apart.

The CDR3 numbers 13 residues from cysteine through phenylalanine. CDR3 DNA is the only sequence kept; it has 39 bases, read in frame from the first base. CDR1 and CDR2 (MNHNS, SASEGT) derive from the germline V gene. The specimen sequenced was PBMCs. The V and J genes are TRBV6-1 and TRBJ2-5, with the D gene call left open. The DNA end is more similar to TRBJ2-7, so the J call may be wrong. This TCR derives from a man under 40 in good health and CMV-seropositive. The nucleotides read TGTGCCAGCATCCCGGGTTCCTCCTACGAGCAGTACTTC. This sequence encodes CASIPGSSYEQYF.